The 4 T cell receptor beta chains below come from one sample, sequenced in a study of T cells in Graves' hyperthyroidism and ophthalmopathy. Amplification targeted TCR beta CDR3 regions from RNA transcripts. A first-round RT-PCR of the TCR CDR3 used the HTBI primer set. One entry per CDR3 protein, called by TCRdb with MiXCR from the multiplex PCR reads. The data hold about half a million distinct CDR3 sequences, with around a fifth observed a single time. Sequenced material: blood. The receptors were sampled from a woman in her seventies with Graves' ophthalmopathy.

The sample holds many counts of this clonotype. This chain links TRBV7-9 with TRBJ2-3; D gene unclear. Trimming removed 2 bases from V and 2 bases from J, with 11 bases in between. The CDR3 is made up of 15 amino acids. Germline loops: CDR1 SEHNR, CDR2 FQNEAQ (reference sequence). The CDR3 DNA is TGTGCCAGCAGCTTACGAATGGGGAACACAGATACGCAGTATTTT. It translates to CASSLRMGNTDTQYF.

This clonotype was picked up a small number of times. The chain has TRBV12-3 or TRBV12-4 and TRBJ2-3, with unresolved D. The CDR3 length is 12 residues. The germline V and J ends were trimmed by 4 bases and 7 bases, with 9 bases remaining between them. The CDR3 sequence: CASSWGFNTQYF. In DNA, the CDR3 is TGTGCCAGCAGTTGGGGTTTCAATACGCAGTATTTT.

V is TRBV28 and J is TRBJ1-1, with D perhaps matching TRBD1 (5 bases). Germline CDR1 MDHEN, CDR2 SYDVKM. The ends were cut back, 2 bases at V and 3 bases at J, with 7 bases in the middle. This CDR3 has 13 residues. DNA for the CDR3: TGTGCCAGCAGTTTACGGGGGTACACTGAAGCTTTCTTT. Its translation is CASSLRGYTEAFF.

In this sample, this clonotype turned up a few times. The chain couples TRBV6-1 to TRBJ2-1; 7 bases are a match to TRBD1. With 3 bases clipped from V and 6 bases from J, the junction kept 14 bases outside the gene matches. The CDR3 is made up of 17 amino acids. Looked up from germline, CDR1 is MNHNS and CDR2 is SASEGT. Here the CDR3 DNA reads TGTGCCAGCAGTGAGTCCGGGCAGGGGGTGTTAAGCAATGAGCAGTTCTTC. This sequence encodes CASSESGQGVLSNEQFF.